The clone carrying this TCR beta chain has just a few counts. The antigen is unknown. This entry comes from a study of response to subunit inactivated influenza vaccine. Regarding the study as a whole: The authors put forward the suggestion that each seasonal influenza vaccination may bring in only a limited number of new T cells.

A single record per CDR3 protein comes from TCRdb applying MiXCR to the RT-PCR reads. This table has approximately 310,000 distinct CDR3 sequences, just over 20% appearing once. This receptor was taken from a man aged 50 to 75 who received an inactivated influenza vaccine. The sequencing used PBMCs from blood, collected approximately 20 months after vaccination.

The CDR3 DNA reads TGTGCCAAAGGACTAGCGGGGCCCTACCCACGGGAGACCCAGTACTTC. Translation: CAKGLAGPYPRETQYF. The V call is TRBV4-2, the J call TRBJ2-5, with 12 bases lining up with TRBD2. J gave up 5 bases and V 10 bases, and 14 bases lay outside the gene matches. The CDR3 consists of 16 residues. Germline values: CDR1 LGHNA, CDR2 YNFKEQ.